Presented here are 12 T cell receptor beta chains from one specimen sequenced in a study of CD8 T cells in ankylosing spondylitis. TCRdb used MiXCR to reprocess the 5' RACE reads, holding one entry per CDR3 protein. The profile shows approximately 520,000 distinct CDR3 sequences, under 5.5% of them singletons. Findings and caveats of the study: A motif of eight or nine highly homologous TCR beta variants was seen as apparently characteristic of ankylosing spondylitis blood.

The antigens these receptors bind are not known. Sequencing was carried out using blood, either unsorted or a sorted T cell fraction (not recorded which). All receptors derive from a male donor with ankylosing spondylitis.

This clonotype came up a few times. CDR3 amino acids: CSLAYGYTF. The CDR3 nucleotides read TGCAGCCTGGCCTATGGCTACACCTTC. This rearrangement joins TRBV20-1 to TRBJ1-2; the D is unclear. Germline V gene data show CDR1 as DFQATT and CDR2 as SNEGSKA (reference sequence). The CDR3 extends over 9 amino acids.

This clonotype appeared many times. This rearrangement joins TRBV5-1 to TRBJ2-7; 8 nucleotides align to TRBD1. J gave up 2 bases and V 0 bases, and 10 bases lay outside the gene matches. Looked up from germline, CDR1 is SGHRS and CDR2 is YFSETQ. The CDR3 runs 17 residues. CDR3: CASSLAPTGGRAYEQYF. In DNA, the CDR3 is TGCGCCAGCAGCTTGGCCCCCACAGGGGGAAGAGCCTACGAGCAGTACTTC.

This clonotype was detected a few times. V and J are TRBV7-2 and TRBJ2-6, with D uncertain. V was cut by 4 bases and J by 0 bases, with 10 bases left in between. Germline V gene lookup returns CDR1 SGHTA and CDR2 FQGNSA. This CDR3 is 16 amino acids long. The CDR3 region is CASSSQPISGANVLTF. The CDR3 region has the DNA TGTGCCAGCAGCTCCCAACCAATCTCTGGGGCCAACGTCCTGACTTTC.

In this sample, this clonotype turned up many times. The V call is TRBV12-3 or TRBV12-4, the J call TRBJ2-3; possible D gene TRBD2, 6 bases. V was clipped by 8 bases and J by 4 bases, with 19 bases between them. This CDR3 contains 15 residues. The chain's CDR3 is CASSRGPGSADTQYF. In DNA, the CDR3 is TGTGCCAGCTCGCGGGGACCGGGGAGTGCAGATACGCAGTATTTT.

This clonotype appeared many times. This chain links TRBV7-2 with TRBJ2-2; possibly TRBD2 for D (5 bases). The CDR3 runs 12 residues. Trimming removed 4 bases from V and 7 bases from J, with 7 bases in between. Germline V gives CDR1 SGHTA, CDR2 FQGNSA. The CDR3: CASSWRNGELFF. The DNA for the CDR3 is TGTGCCAGCAGCTGGAGGAACGGGGAGCTGTTTTTT.

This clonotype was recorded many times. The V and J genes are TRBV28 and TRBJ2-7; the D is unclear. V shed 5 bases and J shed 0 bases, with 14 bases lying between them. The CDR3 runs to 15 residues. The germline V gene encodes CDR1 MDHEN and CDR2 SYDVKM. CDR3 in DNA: TGTGCCAGCAGTCCCTCCAGGTACAGCTCCTACGAGCAGTACTTC. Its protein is CASSPSRYSSYEQYF. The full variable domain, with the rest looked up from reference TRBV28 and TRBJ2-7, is DVKVTQSSRYLVKRTGEKVFLECVQDMDHENMFWYRQDPGLGLRLIYFSYDVKMKEKGDIPEGYSVSREKKERFSLILESASTNQTSMYLCASSPSRYSSYEQYFGPGTRLTVT.

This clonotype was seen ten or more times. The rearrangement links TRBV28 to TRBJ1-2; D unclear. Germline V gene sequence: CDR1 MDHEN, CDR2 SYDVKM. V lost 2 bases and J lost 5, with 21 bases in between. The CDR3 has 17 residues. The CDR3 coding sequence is TGTGCCAGCAGTTTAATCGGTGGACGACCCCACCCTTATGGCTACACCTTC. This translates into CASSLIGGRPHPYGYTF.

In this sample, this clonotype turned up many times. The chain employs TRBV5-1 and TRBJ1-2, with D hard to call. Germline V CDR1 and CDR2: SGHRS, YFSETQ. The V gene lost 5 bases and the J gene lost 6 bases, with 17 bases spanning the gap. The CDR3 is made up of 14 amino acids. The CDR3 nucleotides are TGCGCCAGCAGGCCGTGGGGTCCTGAAAATGGCTACACCTTC. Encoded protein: CASRPWGPENGYTF. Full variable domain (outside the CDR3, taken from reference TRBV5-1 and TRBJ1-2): KAGVTQTPRYLIKTRGQQVTLSCSPISGHRSVSWYQQTPGQGLQFLFEYFSETQRNKGNFPGRFSGRQFSNSRSEMNVSTLELGDSALYLCASRPWGPENGYTFGSGTRLTVV.

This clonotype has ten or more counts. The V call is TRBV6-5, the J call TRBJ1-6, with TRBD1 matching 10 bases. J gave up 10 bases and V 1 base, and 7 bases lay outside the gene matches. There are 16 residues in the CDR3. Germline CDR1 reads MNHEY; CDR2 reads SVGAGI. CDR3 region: CASSYFSGTGASPLHF. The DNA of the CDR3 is TGTGCCAGCAGTTACTTCTCCGGGACAGGGGCCTCACCCCTCCACTTT.

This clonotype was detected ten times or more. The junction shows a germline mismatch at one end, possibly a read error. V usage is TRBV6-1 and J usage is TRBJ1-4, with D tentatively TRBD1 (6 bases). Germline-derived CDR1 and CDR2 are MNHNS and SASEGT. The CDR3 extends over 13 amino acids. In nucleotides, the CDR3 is TGCGGCGTCGGGGGCGGGGGAGATGAAAAACTGTTTTTT. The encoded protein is CGVGGGGDEKLFF.

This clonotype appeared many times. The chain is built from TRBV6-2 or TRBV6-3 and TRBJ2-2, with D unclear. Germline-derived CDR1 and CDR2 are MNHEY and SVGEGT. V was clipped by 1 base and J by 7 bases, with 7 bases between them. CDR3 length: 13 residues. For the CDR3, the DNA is TGTGCCAGCAGTTACTGGGTGATCGGGGAGCTGTTTTTT. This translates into CASSYWVIGELFF.

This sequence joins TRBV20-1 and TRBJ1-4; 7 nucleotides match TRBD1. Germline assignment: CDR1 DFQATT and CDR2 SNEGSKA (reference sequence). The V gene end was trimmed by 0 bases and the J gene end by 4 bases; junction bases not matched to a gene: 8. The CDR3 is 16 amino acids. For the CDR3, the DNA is TGCAGTGCTAGAGATTCAGGGACAGCCTATAATGAAAAACTGTTTTTT. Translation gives CSARDSGTAYNEKLFF.